Each of the 7 T cell receptor beta chains below was sequenced from the same sample in a study of CXCR3-negative and CXCR3-positive naive CD8 T cells. Each TRB cDNA library was prepared by 5' RACE (with UMI labels). Using the 5' RACE reads, TCRdb records one entry per CDR3 protein without DNA. Recorded for this sample: 45,000 to 65,000 distinct CDR3 sequences. The sample comprised naive CXCR3- CD8+ T cells from blood. The subset denotes: CD45RO-CCR7+CD27+CD95- naive CD8+ T cells lacking CXCR3 (TNR3-). The receptor set was obtained from a human donor in good health. Some clones in this sample may be carry-over from other donors' samples.

The chain carries TRBV29-1 and TRBJ1-1. Germline V gene lookup returns CDR1 SQVTM and CDR2 ANQGSEA. CDR3 length: 11 amino acids. CDR3 amino acids: CSGTANTEAFF.

The genes are TRBV10-3 and TRBJ2-5. Germline V gene data show CDR1 as ENHRY and CDR2 as SYGVKD. The CDR3 contains 13 residues. CDR3 residues: CAISESGRETQYF.

The genes are TRBV5-1 and TRBJ2-3. Germline CDR1 reads SGHRS; CDR2 reads YFSETQ. The CDR3 sequence is 13 residues long. CDR3 loop: CASSLKFADTQYF.

The rearrangement links TRBV28 to TRBJ2-2. The CDR3 spans 12 residues. The germline V gene has CDR1 MDHEN and CDR2 SYDVKM. This chain's CDR3 is CASSEYTGELFF. Based on the CDR3 plus reference TRBV28 and TRBJ2-2, the full variable domain is DVKVTQSSRYLVKRTGEKVFLECVQDMDHENMFWYRQDPGLGLRLIYFSYDVKMKEKGDIPEGYSVSREKKERFSLILESASTNQTSMYLCASSEYTGELFFGEGSRLTVL.

The V call is TRBV28, the J call TRBJ2-1; TCRdb returns TRBD1, unconfirmable since there is no DNA. Looked up from germline, CDR1 is MDHEN and CDR2 is SYDVKM. The CDR3 has 15 residues. The CDR3 is CASSSRGRRDNEQFF.

The V and J genes are TRBV29-1 and TRBJ2-2. The CDR3 spans 15 residues. Germline lookup yields CDR1 SQVTM and CDR2 ANQGSEA. The CDR3 reads CSVAARSVSTGELFF.

The gene calls are TRBV12-3 or TRBV12-4 and TRBJ2-1; TCRdb outputs TRBD2, but without DNA this stays unchecked. The CDR3 is made up of 15 amino acids. The CDR3 loop reads CASSLMVAGVDEQFF.